One and the same sample provided the 3 T cell receptor beta chains below, sequenced in a study of T cell responses to AZD1222 COVID-19 vaccine. TCRdb's table, derived via immunoSEQ multiplex PCR, lists solely in-frame clones and lacks some. The sample shows about 210,000 clones, roughly 94% of them seen only once. Sequencing used peripheral blood, obtained 28 days after the second dose of the MenACWY control vaccine. These receptor sequences come from an adult who received the MenACWY meningococcal vaccine as a control.

This rearrangement joins TRBV19 to TRBJ2-6; tentatively, D is TRBD2 (6 bases). CDR1 is LNHDA, CDR2 SQIVND, per germline (reference sequence). CDR3 length: 16 amino acids. V dropped 10 bases and J dropped 0 bases, with 16 bases sitting between them. The CDR3, as DNA: TGTGCCACAGGGACCCGGGAGCCCTCTGGGGCCAACGTCCTGACTTTC. Protein sequence: CATGTREPSGANVLTF.

The V gene is TRBV30, the J gene TRBJ1-4, with 10 bases matching TRBD1. The length of the CDR3 is 15 residues. Germline lookup yields CDR1 GTSNPN and CDR2 SVGIG (reference sequence). The ends lost 4 bases at V and 5 bases at J; junction bases unmatched: 7. CDR3 nucleotides: TGTGCCTGGAATAGACAGGGGGCTCCGAATGAAAAACTGTTTTTT. It specifies CAWNRQGAPNEKLFF.

The V gene is TRBV2, the J gene TRBJ1-3; D is unclear. The CDR3 sequence is 12 residues long. The germline V and J ends were trimmed by 7 bases and 3 bases, with 7 bases remaining between them. Germline V gene data show CDR1 as SNHLY and CDR2 as FYNNEI. The CDR3 DNA reads TGTGCCAGCATGTCTAGTGGAAACACCATATATTTT. This gives the protein CASMSSGNTIYF. The full variable domain, its missing parts supplied by reference TRBV2 and TRBJ1-3, is EPEVTQTPSHQVTQMGQEVILRCVPISNHLYFYWYRQILGQKVEFLVSFYNNEISEKSEIFDDQFSVERPDGSNFTLKIRSTKLEDSAMYFCASMSSGNTIYFGEGSWLTVV.